Following are 25 T cell receptor beta chains from one sample sequenced in a study of response to subunit inactivated influenza vaccine. From the RT-PCR reads, TCRdb called clonotypes with MiXCR, one entry per CDR3 protein. The table has more than 450,000 distinct CDR3 sequences, roughly 12% seen once; the top ten hold roughly 10%. The specimen was PBMCs from blood, collected on the day of vaccination. The receptors originated from a man aged 45-65 years who received an inactivated influenza vaccine.

This clonotype was recorded at least ten times. The chain couples TRBV12-3 or TRBV12-4 to TRBJ2-1; D gene unclear. V dropped 3 bases and J dropped 1 base, with 10 bases sitting between them. The CDR3 length is 15 residues. Written as DNA, the CDR3 is TGTGCCAGCAGTTTTGGAAGGGTTTCCTACAATGAGCAGTTCTTC. It yields the protein CASSFGRVSYNEQFF.

The gene calls are TRBV29-1 and TRBJ2-3; 10 bases line up with TRBD2. The germline V gene encodes CDR1 SQVTM and CDR2 ANQGSEA. This CDR3 is 17 amino acids long. J gave up 2 bases and V 2 bases, and 10 bases lay outside the gene matches. CDR3 residues: CSVEPSGRAGLTDTQYF. CDR3 nucleotide sequence: TGCAGCGTTGAACCAAGCGGGAGGGCCGGCCTCACAGATACGCAGTATTTT.

The chain employs TRBV20-1 and TRBJ2-1; D might be TRBD1 or TRBD2, each matching 5 bases. Per germline, CDR1 DFQATT and CDR2 SNEGSKA (reference sequence). The CDR3 has 16 amino acids. Trimming pared 5 bases from V and 0 bases from J, leaving 17 bases between. The CDR3 nucleotides are TGCAGTGCTCGTACCCCTTCAGGGAGCTCCTACAATGAGCAGTTCTTC. It encodes CSARTPSGSSYNEQFF.

Ten or more counts support this clonotype. V and J are TRBV18 and TRBJ1-1, with D possibly matching TRBD1 (5 bases). Trimming took 4 bases from V and 6 from J, leaving 9 bases between them. Per germline, CDR1 KGHSH and CDR2 LQKENI. CDR3 size: 12 residues. In DNA, the CDR3 is TGTGCCAGCTCACTCGGGGCTGCTGAAGCTTTCTTT. It translates to CASSLGAAEAFF.

The genes are TRBV20-1 and TRBJ2-1; the match to TRBD1 covers 10 bases. The V gene end was trimmed by 5 bases and the J gene end by 7 bases; junction bases not matched to a gene: 11. The CDR3 runs to 15 residues. Germline V gene sequence: CDR1 DFQATT, CDR2 SNEGSKA (reference sequence). Here the CDR3 DNA reads TGCAGTGCTCGATCCTCCGGGACAGGGGTTAATGAGCAGTTCTTC. As protein: CSARSSGTGVNEQFF.

This clonotype showed up many times. This chain joins TRBV7-9 and TRBJ1-2; no definite D call. Germline CDR1 SEHNR, CDR2 FQNEAQ (reference sequence). Deletions cut 5 bases from V and 1 base from J, with 8 bases between. This CDR3 has 13 amino acids. CDR3 protein: CASSPRDNYGYTF. The DNA of the CDR3 is TGTGCCAGCAGCCCTCGGGATAACTATGGCTACACCTTC.

The table lists this clonotype with many counts. CDR3 sequence: CASSLEVGRSYNEQFF. Here the CDR3 DNA reads TGTGCCAGCAGCTTAGAAGTGGGCCGCTCCTACAATGAGCAGTTCTTC. This chain uses TRBV7-2 with TRBJ2-1; the D is unclear. The CDR3 is made up of 16 amino acids. Germline V gene sequence: CDR1 SGHTA, CDR2 FQGNSA. V lost 1 base, J lost 0 bases, and 10 bases lay in between.

This clonotype showed up just a few times. This chain uses TRBV12-3 or TRBV12-4 with TRBJ2-1; TRBD2 might be the D (6 bases). This CDR3 spans 15 amino acids. Between the trimmed V and J ends, which lost 6 bases and 2 bases, there was a span of 14 bases. DNA of the CDR3: TGTGCCAGCAGACCCAGACTAGTCGCCTACAATGAGCAGTTCTTC. Its translation is CASRPRLVAYNEQFF.

This clonotype was detected a few times. The genes are TRBV7-2 and TRBJ2-7, with TRBD1 matching 9 bases. CDR1 SGHTA and CDR2 FQGNSA come from the germline V gene. V was pared by 1 base and J by 1 base, with 2 bases of the junction left unmatched. The length of the CDR3 is 15 residues. CDR3 region: CASSLGQGGSYEQYF. DNA for the CDR3: TGTGCCAGCAGCTTAGGACAGGGGGGATCCTACGAGCAGTACTTC.

The V call is TRBV19, the J call TRBJ2-2; D is unresolved. Germline values: CDR1 LNHDA, CDR2 SQIVND (reference sequence). The CDR3 has 15 residues. Trimming removed 1 base from V and 3 bases from J, with 9 bases in between. Here the CDR3 reads CASSIGRFYTGELFF. CDR3 DNA: TGTGCCAGTAGTATAGGCAGGTTTTACACCGGGGAGCTGTTTTTT. Together with reference TRBV19 and TRBJ2-2, the CDR3 gives the full variable domain: DGGITQSPKYLFRKEGQNVTLSCEQNLNHDAMYWYRQDPGQGLRLIYYSQIVNDFQKGDIAEGYSVSREKKESFPLTVTSAQKNPTAFYLCASSIGRFYTGELFFGEGSRLTVL.

This clonotype was observed a handful of times. The chain employs TRBV7-9 and TRBJ1-3, with D unclear. The CDR3 has 16 amino acids. Trimming shortened V by 0 bases and J by 0 bases, and 9 bases separated the two germline ends. Germline values: CDR1 SEHNR, CDR2 FQNEAQ (reference sequence). In DNA form, the CDR3 reads TGTGCCAGCAGCTTAGCTGCACCTAGCTCTGGAAACACCATATATTTT. Protein: CASSLAAPSSGNTIYF.

This clonotype was counted at least ten times. This chain links TRBV6-1 with TRBJ1-2; D is perhaps TRBD1 (5 bases). Between the trimmed V and J ends, which lost 8 bases and 4 bases, there was a span of 23 bases. The germline V gene has CDR1 MNHNS and CDR2 SASEGT. CDR3 length: 16 residues. The CDR3 sequence is CASRDATGGISYGYTF. CDR3 DNA sequence: TGTGCCAGCCGCGACGCCACGGGGGGAATCAGCTATGGCTACACCTTC.

This clonotype was counted only a few times. The chain carries TRBV9 and TRBJ2-7; D gene uncertain. Trimming cost V 0 bases and J 6 bases, with 10 bases left between them. The V gene's germline CDR1 is SGDLS and CDR2 YYNGEE. The CDR3 covers 13 residues. This CDR3 reads CASSVDPAVEQYF. The CDR3 coding sequence is TGTGCCAGCAGCGTAGACCCGGCCGTCGAGCAGTACTTC.

The chain has TRBV7-2 and TRBJ2-7; D gene unclear. Trimming took off 5 bases at V and 4 bases at J, with 9 bases between the two ends. Germline V lookup: CDR1 SGHTA, CDR2 FQGNSA. The CDR3 contains 12 residues. The CDR3 region is CASSGPKYEQYF. DNA of the CDR3: TGTGCCAGCAGCGGTCCGAAGTACGAGCAGTACTTC.

This clonotype was found a few times. The CDR3 coding sequence is TGTGCCAGCAGCTTAGCGGGACTAGCGGGACCGAACACCGGGGAGCTGTTTTTT. It translates to CASSLAGLAGPNTGELFF. The chain carries TRBV11-1 and TRBJ2-2; 13 bases line up with TRBD2. Germline V gene lookup returns CDR1 SGHAT and CDR2 FQDESV (reference sequence). V shed 0 bases, J shed 0 bases, and the junction held 1 base outside the gene matches. The length of the CDR3 is 18 residues.

This clonotype was picked up one time. The chain combines TRBV7-9 with TRBJ2-7, with a tentative D call TRBD1 (6 bases). V lost 4 bases and J 0 bases, leaving 16 bases between the germline ends. Germline lookup yields CDR1 SEHNR and CDR2 FQNEAQ (reference sequence). There are 16 residues in the CDR3. CDR3 residues: CASSSTPGHSSYEQYF. Here the CDR3 DNA reads TGTGCCAGCAGCTCGACTCCGGGACATAGCTCCTACGAGCAGTACTTC.

This clonotype showed up just a few times. The J gene is TRBJ2-7, the V gene TRBV7-9; 8 nucleotides line up with TRBD2. CDR1 is SEHNR and CDR2 is FQNEAQ in the germline V gene (reference sequence). The V and J ends lost 5 bases and 0 bases, in that order; junction bases with no gene match: 6. This CDR3 is 15 amino acids long. In DNA, the CDR3 is TGTGCCAGCAGCCGAGGAGCGGGGGCCTCCTACGAGCAGTACTTC. This sequence encodes CASSRGAGASYEQYF.

This clonotype has ten or more counts. V usage is TRBV20-1 and J usage is TRBJ2-5; D not certain. Germline CDR1 reads DFQATT; CDR2 reads SNEGSKA (reference sequence). Between the trimmed V and J ends, which lost 3 bases and 3 bases, there was a span of 8 bases. This CDR3 region has 12 residues. The CDR3 DNA sequence: TGCAGTGCTAGGGGGTCCGAAGAGACCCAGTACTTC. Amino acids: CSARGSEETQYF.

Only a few counts were recorded for this clonotype. The chain recombines TRBV6-5 with TRBJ2-4; 10 positions agree with TRBD2. Unmatched junction bases numbered 6, after V lost 4 bases and J lost 0 bases. There are 17 residues in the CDR3. Germline CDR1 is MNHEY and CDR2 is SVGAGI. The CDR3 nucleotides read TGTGCCAGCAGTTCTTTAGCGGGAGGCCTAGCCAAAAACATTCAGTACTTC. Its translation is CASSSLAGGLAKNIQYF.

This clonotype was counted many times. V usage is TRBV4-2 and J usage is TRBJ2-5; TRBD1 agrees at 7 bases. The CDR3 totals 15 residues. V lost 0 bases, J lost 4 bases, and 5 bases stayed unmatched. Germline-derived CDR1 and CDR2 are LGHNA and YNFKEQ. The CDR3 is CASSQEGQLGETQYF. In DNA, the CDR3 is TGTGCCAGCAGCCAAGAGGGACAGTTGGGAGAGACCCAGTACTTC.

This clonotype was counted only a few times. This chain links TRBV7-9 with TRBJ2-4; 8 positions agree with TRBD1. CDR3 length: 12 residues. Unmatched junction bases numbered 7, after V lost 4 bases and J lost 14 bases. CDR1 SEHNR and CDR2 FQNEAQ come from the germline V gene (reference sequence). The CDR3 spells CASSSRTGFEYF. The CDR3 DNA reads TGTGCCAGCAGCTCGCGGACAGGGTTTGAGTACTTC.

A few counts support this clonotype. In DNA, the CDR3 is TGTGCCACCTACACGGGACAGGGGAACAATGAGCAGTTCTTC. This codes for CATYTGQGNNEQFF. V and J are TRBV10-3 and TRBJ2-1, with 10 positions matching TRBD1. CDR1 is ENHRY and CDR2 is SYGVKD in the germline V gene. V gave up 10 bases and J gave up 5 bases; unmatched junction bases: 8. The CDR3 length is 14 residues.

The chain recombines TRBV20-1 with TRBJ2-1; the match to TRBD2 covers 11 bases. The germline CDR1 and CDR2 sequences are DFQATT and SNEGSKA (reference sequence). The CDR3 spans 15 residues. The J segment lost 5 bases and the V segment lost 4 bases, leaving 7 bases of the junction unmatched. CDR3 in amino acids: CSATFPGLADNEQFF. The CDR3 coding sequence is TGCAGTGCTACCTTCCCGGGACTAGCGGACAATGAGCAGTTCTTC.

This clonotype was seen more than once but under ten times. The gene calls are TRBV12-3 or TRBV12-4 and TRBJ1-1, with D perhaps matching TRBD1 (5 bases). This CDR3 comprises 13 residues. The germline V and J ends were trimmed by 3 bases and 3 bases, with 8 bases remaining between them. The CDR3 DNA is TGTGCCAGCAGTTTTTCAGGGTACACTGAAGCTTTCTTT. Translation gives CASSFSGYTEAFF.

This clonotype was observed many times. This chain connects TRBV12-3 or TRBV12-4 to TRBJ2-7; D call uncertain. The CDR3 has 14 residues. The V end was cut by 5 bases, the J end by 6 bases, with 17 bases between. This CDR3 reads CASSPLAEMGEQYF. CDR3 nucleotides: TGTGCCAGCAGTCCTCTCGCGGAGATGGGCGAGCAGTACTTC.